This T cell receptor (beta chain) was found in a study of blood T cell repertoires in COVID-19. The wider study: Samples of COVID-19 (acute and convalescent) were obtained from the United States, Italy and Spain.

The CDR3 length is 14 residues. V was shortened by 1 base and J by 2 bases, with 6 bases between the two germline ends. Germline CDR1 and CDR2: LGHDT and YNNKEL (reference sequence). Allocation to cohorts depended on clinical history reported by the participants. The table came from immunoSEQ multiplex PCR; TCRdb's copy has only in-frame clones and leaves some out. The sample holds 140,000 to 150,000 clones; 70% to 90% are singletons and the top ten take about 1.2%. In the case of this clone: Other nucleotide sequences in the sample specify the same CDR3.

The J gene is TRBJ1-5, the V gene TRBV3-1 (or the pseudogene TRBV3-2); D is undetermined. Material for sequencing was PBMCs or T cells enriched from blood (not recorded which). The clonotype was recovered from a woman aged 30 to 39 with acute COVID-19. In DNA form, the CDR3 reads TGTGCCAGCAGCCAAGCAGGCGGCAATCAGCCCCAGCATTTT. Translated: CASSQAGGNQPQHF.